Listed here is a single T cell receptor (beta chain). The antigen remains undetermined. This entry is derived from a study of shared clonotypes between healthy human individuals. Study outcomes and limitations: Several donors held 5% to 5.5% of naive CD4 clonotypes in common. How much donors shared clonotypes was expected to be affected by sequencing depth. Clonotypes not shared had lower generation probabilities than those common to all four donors.

The naive CD8 subset, CD45RO-negative cells positively selected for CCR7, excluded terminally differentiated effector memory CD45RA+ cells. Germline loops: CDR1 MGHRA, CDR2 YSYEKL. The CDR3 consists of 19 residues. After removal of 0 bases from V and 7 bases from J, the junction contained 19 bases not matched to a gene. Assay used: immunoSEQ multiplex PCR; TCRdb lists only in-frame clones, some missing. The table has millions of clones, 85% to 95% seen once. Source material: naive CD8+ T cells from PBMCs. The chain links TRBV4-1 to TRBJ2-7; 9 bases are a match to TRBD1. This clonotype was obtained from a young man in good health. Some clones in this sample may be carry-over from other donors' samples. The chain's CDR3 is CASSQDPTGHRDRGTEQYF. CDR3 sequence (DNA): TGCGCCAGCAGCCAAGATCCTACCGGCCACCGTGACAGGGGGACTGAGCAGTACTTC.